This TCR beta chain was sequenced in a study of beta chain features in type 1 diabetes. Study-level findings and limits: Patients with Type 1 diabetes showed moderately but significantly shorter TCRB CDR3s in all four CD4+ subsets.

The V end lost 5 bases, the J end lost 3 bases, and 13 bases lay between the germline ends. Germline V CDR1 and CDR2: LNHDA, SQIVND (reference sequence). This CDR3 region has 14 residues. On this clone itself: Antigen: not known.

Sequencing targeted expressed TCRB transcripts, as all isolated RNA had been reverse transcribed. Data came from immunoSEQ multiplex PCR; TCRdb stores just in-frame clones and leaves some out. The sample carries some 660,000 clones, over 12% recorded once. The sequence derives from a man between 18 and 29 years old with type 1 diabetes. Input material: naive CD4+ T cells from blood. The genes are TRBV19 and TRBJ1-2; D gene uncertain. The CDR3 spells CASSPGRRDYGYTF. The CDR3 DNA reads TGTGCCAGTAGTCCTGGCAGGCGGGACTATGGCTACACCTTC.